This TCR beta chain is from a study of blood T cells in healthy people across ages. Across the study: Template switching captured about one barcoded beta molecule per two T cells.

The CDR3 is 15 residues long. Looked up from germline, CDR1 is SEHNR and CDR2 is FQNEAQ (reference sequence). Trimming shortened V by 3 bases and J by 13 bases, and 22 bases separated the two germline ends. General study findings and limits: Per million T cells, TCR beta diversity dropped about linearly as age rose.

In regard to this clonotype: As yet, its antigen is unknown.

A second PCR of 7 to 11 cycles used a sample-barcoded 5' primer and a J-beta primer mix. Every cDNA molecule carried a tag from a template-switch adaptor bearing 12 random nucleotides. TCRdb passed the 5' RACE reads through MiXCR, listing each CDR3 protein once. The repertoire holds about 640,000 distinct CDR3 sequences, with under 65% as singletons. Sequencing input: blood. The chain uses TRBV7-9 and TRBJ2-4; perhaps TRBD2 as D (5 bases). This clonotype was obtained from a man aged 60-69 years in good health. The CDR3 spells CASSFARGDSYKQYF. Written as DNA, the CDR3 is TGTGCCAGCAGCTTTGCACGGGGAGACTCCTACAAGCAGTACTTC.